A selection of T cell receptor beta chains follows, all from one sample in a study of blood T cell dynamics during melanoma immunotherapy. Method: immunoSEQ multiplex PCR; TCRdb's copy keeps in-frame clones and lacks some. The repertoire holds some 9,900 clones, with around 91% as singletons. Specimen: blood, collected from a patient treated with checkpoint blockade. These receptors came from a human donor with melanoma. Both conserved end residues are part of each CDR3. D genes are given only for firm matches. Not all rows give a size; the values are once, few, many and, for expanded clones, a class.

j_call clone_size d_call v_call cdr3_nt cdr3_aa
TRBJ2-1 . . TRBV29-1 TGCAGCGTTGAAGAGTGGCAGGGTTGGTACAATGAGCAGTTCTTC CSVEEWQGWYNEQFF
TRBJ1-1 . TRBD1 TRBV7-3 TGTGCCAGCAGCCCAAACCAGGGGGGGACTGAAGCTTTCTTT CASSPNQGGTEAFF
TRBJ2-1 . . TRBV19 TGTGCCAGTAGTCCCATTCCCGGGACTCACTTGAGCTCCTACAATGAGCAGTTCTTC CASSPIPGTHLSSYNEQFF
TRBJ1-1 . . TRBV7-8 TGTGCCAGCAACATTAGAGAGGGCGCTTCTGAAGCTTTCTTT CASNIREGASEAFF
TRBJ1-1 . . TRBV7-8 TGTGCCAGCAGCTTGGGCCGGATGAACACTGAAGCTTTCTTT CASSLGRMNTEAFF
TRBJ1-2 . TRBD1 TRBV28 TGTGCCAGCAGTTCAACGACAGGGGGACGTAGGTATGGCTACACCTTC CASSSTTGGRRYGYTF
TRBJ1-6 . TRBD1 TRBV5-4 TGTGCCAGCAGCTTGGACAGGGGTGGTTCACCCCTCCACTTT CASSLDRGGSPLHF
TRBJ2-3 . . TRBV29-1 TGCAGCGTTGTGACGGGTTCTAGCACAGATACGCAGTATTTT CSVVTGSSTDTQYF
TRBJ1-4 once TRBD1 TRBV5-1 TGCGCCAGCAGCTTTGACAGGGCTAATAATGAAAAACTGTTTTTT CASSFDRANNEKLFF
TRBJ1-1 few . TRBV7-9 TGTGCCAGCAGCCCCAAGAGACGGAAGAACACTGAAGCTTTCTTT CASSPKRRKNTEAFF
TRBJ2-7 . . TRBV7-2 TGTGCCAGCAGCTTGTGGGGGCCGGGTGAGCAGTACTTC CASSLWGPGEQYF
TRBJ2-1 . . TRBV11-2 TGTGCCAGCAGCTTCAAGGGTGGAGGAGAGCAGTTCTTC CASSFKGGGEQFF
TRBJ2-2 . . TRBV10-3 TGTGCCATCAGTGACGAGAAAACGAACACCGGGGAGCTGTTTTTT CAISDEKTNTGELFF
TRBJ1-6 . . TRBV11-2 TGTGCCAGCAGCTACACTGGGGGAGAGGATTCACCCCTCCACTTT CASSYTGGEDSPLHF
TRBJ1-4 . . TRBV7-6 TGTGCCAGCAGCTTAAGAGGACTCAGTGGAGTTAATGAAAAACTGTTTTTT CASSLRGLSGVNEKLFF
TRBJ2-3 . TRBD1 TRBV4-3 TGCGCCAGCAGCCACTCCAGGGGGTACGCAGATACGCAGTATTTT CASSHSRGYADTQYF
TRBJ1-5 once . TRBV28 TGTGCCAGCAGTCCCCAAGGGGAGGGTCAGCCCCAGCATTTT CASSPQGEGQPQHF
TRBJ1-6 few . TRBV7-8 TGTGCCAGCAGCCCCCTCGGGCCACCCCTCCACTTT CASSPLGPPLHF
TRBJ1-3 . . TRBV14 TGTGCCAGCAGCCCGTGGACATCGGGGGCGATTGGAAACACCATATATTTT CASSPWTSGAIGNTIYF
TRBJ2-1 . TRBD2 TRBV25-1 TGTGCCACCCGAAACCTAGCGGCCTACAATGAGCAGTTCTTC CATRNLAAYNEQFF
TRBJ2-7 . . TRBV6-5 TGTGCCAGCAGTTACTCTCTAGGGCTGGGGGAGCAGTACTTC CASSYSLGLGEQYF
TRBJ1-1 . . TRBV7-9 TGTGCCAGCAGCCTGGGGACGGCCAACACTGAAGCTTTCTTT CASSLGTANTEAFF
TRBJ1-6 . . TRBV19 TGTGCCAGTAGTACCAGCTCCTATAATTCACCCCTCCACTTT CASSTSSYNSPLHF
TRBJ2-7 . TRBD1 TRBV7-9 TGTGCCAGCAGCCGGACAGGGAAAGACTACGAGCAGTACTTC CASSRTGKDYEQYF
TRBJ2-3 . TRBD2 TRBV27 TGTGCCAGCAATTCCCTAGCGGGAGGAGGGACAGATACGCAGTATTTT CASNSLAGGGTDTQYF
TRBJ2-5 . . TRBV5-8 TGTGCCAGCACCTTTACCGGTCTGGGGGAGACCCAGTACTTC CASTFTGLGETQYF
TRBJ1-4 . . TRBV5-6 TGTGCCAGCAGCTCTATGCCCGACAGTAATGAAAAACTGTTTTTT CASSSMPDSNEKLFF
TRBJ1-5 . TRBD1 TRBV7-8 TGTGCCAGCAGCTTAGCAGGGGGCGGTCAGCCCCAGCATTTT CASSLAGGGQPQHF
TRBJ2-6 . . TRBV2 TGTGCCAGCGGGAGAGAATCCTCTGGGGCCAACGTCCTGACTTTC CASGRESSGANVLTF
TRBJ2-7 few TRBD2 TRBV6-5 TGTGCCAGCAGTCTGGGAGGGGTGGGGTACGAGCAGTACTTC CASSLGGVGYEQYF
TRBJ2-6 . . TRBV2 TGTGCCAGCAGTGTAGGTCAGGGTGTAGTCTCTGGGGCCAACGTCCTGACTTTC CASSVGQGVVSGANVLTF
TRBJ2-1 . TRBD2 TRBV7-8 TGTGCCAGCAGCTTAGGCTCCCCCGGGACTAGCGTGCAGTTCTTC CASSLGSPGTSVQFF
TRBJ2-1 . . TRBV28 TGTGCCAGCAGCCTGGGGTCTGAGCAGTTCTTC CASSLGSEQFF
TRBJ1-3 . TRBD1 TRBV4-2 TGTGCCAGCAGGGACAGGGGTGAATGGCTGGGCGGTGGAAACACCATATATTTT CASRDRGEWLGGGNTIYF
TRBJ2-4 . . TRBV19 TGTGCCAGTAGTATTGCCGGATTAGCCAAAAACATTCAGTACTTC CASSIAGLAKNIQYF
TRBJ2-5 . TRBD1 TRBV18 TGTGCCAGCTCACCAATCTGGTCAGGGGGAGACCAAGAGACCCAGTACTTC CASSPIWSGGDQETQYF
TRBJ2-1 . TRBD2 TRBV7-9 TGTGCCAGCAGCCCCCGGGGTAGCGGGAGCTCCTACAATGAGCAGTTCTTC CASSPRGSGSSYNEQFF
TRBJ2-7 . . TRBV6-1 TGTGCCAGCTTGGACTTATCCTACGAGCAGTACTTC CASLDLSYEQYF
TRBJ1-4 . . TRBV6-6 TGTGCCAGCAGTTACCTAGGAAAACTGTTTTTT CASSYLGKLFF
TRBJ2-2 few . TRBV27 TGTGCCAGCAGTTTAACAGCGAACACCGGGGAGCTGTTTTTT CASSLTANTGELFF
TRBJ2-7 . . TRBV2 TGTGCCAGCAGTGAGTACAGGGCCTACGAGCAGTACTTC CASSEYRAYEQYF
TRBJ1-1 few . TRBV27 TGTGCCAGCAGTATCAAGGGGGGGTTGACTGAAGCTTTCTTT CASSIKGGLTEAFF
TRBJ1-4 . . TRBV27 TGTGCCAGCAGTCTACAGGGATCTAATGAAAAACTGTTTTTT CASSLQGSNEKLFF
TRBJ2-3 . . TRBV6-1 TGTGCCAGCAGTTCACCCACAGATACGCAGTATTTT CASSSPTDTQYF
TRBJ2-2 . TRBD1 TRBV7-2 TGTGCCAGCAGCTCCATTCCAGGGGGGAACACCGGGGAGCTGTTTTTT CASSSIPGGNTGELFF
TRBJ2-1 . TRBD2 TRBV9 TGTGCCAGCAGCGTATCCTCTAGCGGGAGTCGAACGGTCGGCAATGAGCAGTTCTTC CASSVSSSGSRTVGNEQFF
TRBJ1-2 . . TRBV30 TGTGCCTGGAGTCGGGGGGAGTTCTATGGCTACACCTTC CAWSRGEFYGYTF
TRBJ1-1 once . TRBV5-1 TGCGCCAGCATGGAGGGTTGGACGAACACTGAAGCTTTCTTT CASMEGWTNTEAFF